This T cell receptor beta chain was retrieved from a study of control samples from healthy donors and cancer patients. The repertoire was sequenced with immunoSEQ multiplex PCR; TCRdb's copy has only in-frame clones and lacks some. The sample yields under 85,000 clones, over 85% seen once. The CDR3 is 15 amino acids. Trimming stripped 0 bases from V and 3 bases from J, with 13 bases between. Germline V gene sequence: CDR1 SGHRS, CDR2 YFSETQ. The chain carries TRBV5-1 and TRBJ2-7; no reliable D call. This TCR came from a man in his 60s with colorectal cancer. The material sequenced was PBMCs. The CDR3 DNA reads TGCGCCAGCAGCTTGGAGCCTACTTCTAGCTACGAGCAGTACTTC. This gives the protein CASSLEPTSSYEQYF.